These T cell receptor beta chains were read from a single sample in a study of cytomegalovirus exposure and HLA in healthy donors. Clones were sequenced by immunoSEQ multiplex PCR, and TCRdb holds only the in-frame ones, with some missing. The repertoire has under 300,000 clones, about 66% of them found once; the top ten carry 2% to 2.5%. The sample was PBMCs. All receptors come from a female donor in good health and CMV-seronegative. The conserved cysteine and the conserved F or W are not part of the CDR3 here. Fields, in order: V gene, J gene, clone size, CDR3 protein. The size field is filled for only some rows; it gives once, few, many or a size class.

TRBV7-8,TRBJ2-1,few,ASSAGLAGVYWRDNEQF
TRBV30,TRBJ2-2,once,AWRGTGGTGELF
TRBV27,TRBJ1-2,few,ASSPILLGGSYGYT
TRBV5-6,TRBJ2-7,.,ASSYSGTGIREQY
TRBV19,TRBJ1-4,.,ASSAPDRGNEKLF
TRBV5-1,TRBJ2-7,.,ASRGDYPSYEQY
TRBV5-1,TRBJ2-7,.,ASSAGRESSYEQY
TRBV18,TRBJ1-1,.,ASSPQREPNTEAF
TRBV5-1,TRBJ2-1,.,ASRPTGTSGYNEQF
TRBV2,TRBJ1-1,.,ASRDPIAEAF
TRBV7-6,TRBJ2-1,few,ASSLSGLAGVQYNEQF
TRBV14,TRBJ1-5,.,ASSQGGDWGNQPQH
TRBV28,TRBJ2-1,.,ASSVSSEQF
TRBV29-1,TRBJ2-3,.,SGQPQGLVGDTQY
TRBV23-1,TRBJ2-5,few,ASRRETQY
TRBV5-4,TRBJ1-2,.,ASSDRGQAHYGYT
TRBV14,TRBJ2-7,.,ASSPRDRVYEQY
TRBV7-6,TRBJ2-5,few,ASSMIGEDGTQY
TRBV19,TRBJ1-5,.,ASSAQGSSNQPQH
TRBV5-1,TRBJ2-3,.,ASSLTSGIVDTQY
TRBV5-1,TRBJ1-4,.,ASSLGGQTNEKLF
TRBV15,TRBJ2-7,.,ATSTDRGSYEQY
TRBV28,TRBJ1-5,.,ASSSDQPQH
TRBV11-3,.,.,ASKDSSYEQY
TRBV28,TRBJ1-6,.,ASSLDGGSPLH
TRBV18,TRBJ1-2,.,ASSPLTGYGYT
TRBV6-1,TRBJ1-2,once,ASSATGLESYGYT
TRBV6-4,TRBJ2-1,.,ASSLSPGLAGERSYNEQF
TRBV14,TRBJ2-3,.,ASSQENSAQY
TRBV5-1,TRBJ2-7,.,ASSGTSYEQY
TRBV13,TRBJ1-6,few,ASSPRAVSNSPLH
TRBV11-3,TRBJ1-2,few,ASSFGQGVGAHT
TRBV9,TRBJ2-3,once,ASSSRGTGKPDTQY
TRBV2,TRBJ2-3,.,ASSPLHRVGADTQY
TRBV13,TRBJ2-7,.,ASSFTGLGRYEQY
TRBV5-4,TRBJ2-7,.,ASSLQGYEQY
TRBV7-7,TRBJ2-3,few,ASSPGDREGPAADTQY
TRBV7-9,TRBJ1-2,.,SSSGGGFHGYT
TRBV7-9,TRBJ2-1,.,ASSLGDSSYNEQF
TRBV5-4,TRBJ2-6,.,ASSWEGVASGANVLT
TRBV19,TRBJ1-1,.,ASSTVGLRAF
TRBV6-5,TRBJ1-2,.,ASSYSRTGNYGYT
TRBV7-9,TRBJ2-5,few,ASSLFERLETQY
TRBV7-9,TRBJ1-2,.,ASSLRGGYT
TRBV21-1,TRBJ2-7,.,ASSKDPGGPAYEQY
TRBV6-4,TRBJ2-7,.,ASNIGLADSYEQY
TRBV5-6,TRBJ2-7,.,ASSFWGLAGGTYEQY
TRBV2,TRBJ1-4,.,ASTTGQGRQELF
TRBV5-1,TRBJ2-1,few,ASSLQLAGENEQF
TRBV2,TRBJ2-5,once,ASTGTSGREQETQY
TRBV6-1,TRBJ2-2,.,ASSESGGGSGELF
TRBV7-8,TRBJ2-7,.,ASSLGRDHEQY
TRBV6-5,TRBJ1-2,.,ASSYSTTGSYGYT
TRBV5-1,TRBJ1-1,.,ASSSGTGNTEAF
TRBV29-1,TRBJ2-3,.,SVETRPPRDTQY
TRBV30,TRBJ1-2,.,AWSSGQEYGYT
TRBV29-1,TRBJ2-6,.,SVVIGSGANVLT
TRBV7-6,TRBJ2-2,few,ASSFRTGELF
TRBV6-5,TRBJ1-2,.,ASSRGQGRNGYT